The clone carrying this TCR beta chain came up many times. It was with unique molecular identifiers that the TCRbeta library was prepared. TCRdb used MiXCR to reprocess the PCR reads, holding one entry per CDR3 protein. The data hold approximately 350,000 distinct CDR3 sequences, with roughly 14% observed a single time. This specimen belongs to a study of T-cell reconstitution after alpha-beta-depleted transplantation in children. The CDR3 contains 15 residues. V lost 5 bases, J lost 5 bases, and 5 bases stayed unmatched. The chain links TRBV12-3 or TRBV12-4 to TRBJ1-5, with 11 positions matching TRBD1. The sequencing used PBMCs, collected from the stem cell graft. This sequence originates from a human donor who donated a stem cell graft to a child with Fanconi anemia. The CDR3 spells CASSGQGALDQPQHF. Written as DNA, the CDR3 is TGTGCCAGCAGTGGACAGGGGGCTTTAGATCAGCCCCAGCATTTT.